The T cell receptor (beta chain) under discussion was sequenced for a study of blood T cell repertoires in COVID-19. TCRdb's copy holds only in-frame clones and misses some; the assay was immunoSEQ multiplex PCR. The sample has more than 200,000 clones; roughly 80% are singletons. The trim removed 6 bases at V and 5 bases at J, leaving 12 bases unmatched. The germline CDR1 and CDR2 sequences are MNHEY and SMNVEV (reference sequence). CDR3 size: 15 residues. V usage is TRBV27 and J usage is TRBJ2-7, with 8 bases fitting TRBD1. The clonotype was recovered from an elderly woman with active or convalescent COVID-19. Sequenced input: peripheral blood. For the CDR3, the DNA is TGTGCCAGCAGCCACGACAGGGGACGGTATAACGAGCAGTACTTC. Residues: CASSHDRGRYNEQYF.